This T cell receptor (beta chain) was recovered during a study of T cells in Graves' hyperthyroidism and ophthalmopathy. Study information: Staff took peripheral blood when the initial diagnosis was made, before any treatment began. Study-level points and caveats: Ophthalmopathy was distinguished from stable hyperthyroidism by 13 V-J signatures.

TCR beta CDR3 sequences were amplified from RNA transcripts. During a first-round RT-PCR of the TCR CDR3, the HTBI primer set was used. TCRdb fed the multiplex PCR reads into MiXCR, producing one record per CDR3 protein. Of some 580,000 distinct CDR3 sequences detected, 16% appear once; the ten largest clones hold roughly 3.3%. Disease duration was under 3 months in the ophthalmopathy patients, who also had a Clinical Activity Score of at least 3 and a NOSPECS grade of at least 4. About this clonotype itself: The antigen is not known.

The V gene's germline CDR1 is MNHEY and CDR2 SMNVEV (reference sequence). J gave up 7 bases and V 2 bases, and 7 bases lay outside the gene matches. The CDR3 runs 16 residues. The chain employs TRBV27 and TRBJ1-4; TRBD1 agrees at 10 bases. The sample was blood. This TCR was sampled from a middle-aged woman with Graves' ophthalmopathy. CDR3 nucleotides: TGTGCCAGCAGTTTAGGGACAGGGGCCCATGGTGAAAAACTGTTTTTT. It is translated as CASSLGTGAHGEKLFF.